These T cell receptor beta chains were read from a single sample in a study of Graves' ophthalmopathy and Graves' hyperthyroidism. TCRdb itself ran the multiplex PCR reads through MiXCR, one entry per CDR3 protein. Of about 390,000 distinct CDR3 sequences listed, approximately 18% are singletons. The sequencing sample was made of peripheral blood. The receptors derive from an adult woman with stable Graves' hyperthyroidism. CDR3s include the opening cysteine and the closing phenylalanine or tryptophan.

V gene	J gene	CDR3 protein
TRBV7-2	TRBJ1-1	CASSLVGTATEAFF
TRBV7-2	TRBJ2-7	CASSLAGRGRKWEQYF
TRBV6-2/TRBV6-3	TRBJ1-1	CASGAGTAAWNTEAFF
TRBV18	TRBJ2-7	CASSPMLGEDEQYF
TRBV6-2/TRBV6-3	TRBJ1-5	CASSYSRTQDSYSNQPQHF
TRBV7-9	TRBJ1-2	CASSVPQGAEGYTF
TRBV28	TRBJ1-1	CASSLEGASEAFF
TRBV7-2	TRBJ2-5	CASSFRLAQETQYF
TRBV5-1	TRBJ1-2	CASSRGTASLPDGYTF
TRBV6-1	TRBJ1-6	CASSERPPLHF
TRBV5-1	TRBJ1-1	CASSSGTGGRAEAFF
TRBV6-1	TRBJ1-1	CASSVYFGREGAFF
TRBV13	TRBJ1-6	CASSLGTGVSPLHF
TRBV12-3/TRBV12-4	TRBJ2-7	CASSPGPLRGYEQYF
TRBV28	TRBJ1-6	CASSFIPSGGSYSSPLHF
TRBV4-2	TRBJ1-6	CASSLDGTGDSPLHF
TRBV5-6	TRBJ2-5	CASRDYQTGEIQETQYF
TRBV12-3/TRBV12-4	TRBJ1-5	CANSSGVTGVEGSQHF
TRBV5-1	TRBJ2-3	CASSPRSGTDTQYF
TRBV11-2	TRBJ1-1	CASSRDRRNTEAFF
TRBV25-1	TRBJ2-5	CASSDGWGRAQYF
TRBV7-2	TRBJ1-2	CASSFEHYGYTF
TRBV20-1	TRBJ2-6	CSASQVTHSGANVLTF
TRBV29-1	TRBJ2-3	CSVDPSRDTQYF
TRBV20-1	TRBJ2-2	CSARDGVSGELFF